This note documents a single TCR beta chain sequence. V lost 1 base, J lost 4 bases, and 14 bases lay in between. The CDR3 runs 15 residues. Germline CDR1 and CDR2: SGHKS and YYEKEE (reference sequence). The sample belongs to a study of T cell changes during pregnancy in multiple sclerosis. Measured with immunoSEQ multiplex PCR; TCRdb has only the in-frame clones, and not every one. The table lists 45,000 to 70,000 clones, 92% of them singletons. The chain is built from TRBV5-5 and TRBJ1-2; D gene ambiguous. This sequence originates from a female donor in good health, enrolled as a control in a pregnancy study. Specimen: CD4+ T cells from peripheral blood mononuclear cells, collected after pregnancy. The CDR3 is CASSLQWGEPYGYTF. CDR3 nucleotides: TGTGCCAGCAGCTTGCAGTGGGGAGAACCCTATGGCTACACCTTC.